Shown below are 8 T cell receptor beta chains from a single sample sequenced in a study of blood T cell repertoires in COVID-19. Only in-frame clones appear in the TCRdb table, and some are missing; sequencing was by immunoSEQ multiplex PCR. Counted here are 150,000 to 200,000 clones, around nine tenths occurring once; the ten biggest clones make up over 3.5%. The sequenced sample was peripheral blood. These TCRs come from a man between 18 and 35 years old with active or convalescent COVID-19.

The J gene is TRBJ2-3, the V gene TRBV9; maybe TRBD2 (7 bases). This CDR3 spans 16 amino acids. CDR1 and CDR2 (germline): SGDLS, YYNGEE. Trimming shortened V by 3 bases and J by 4 bases, and 18 bases separated the two germline ends. The CDR3 region is CASSAPRGGVADTQYF. In nucleotides, the CDR3 is TGTGCCAGCAGCGCACCTCGAGGGGGGGTGGCAGATACGCAGTATTTT. Looking up the rest from reference TRBV9 and TRBJ2-3 gives the full variable domain: DSGVTQTPKHLITATGQRVTLRCSPRSGDLSVYWYQQSLDQGLQFLIQYYNGEERAKGNILERFSAQQFPDLHSELNLSSLELGDSALYFCASSAPRGGVADTQYFGPGTRLTVL.

This sequence joins TRBV28 and TRBJ1-1; D is unclear. Per germline, CDR1 MDHEN and CDR2 SYDVKM. This CDR3 has 13 residues. The V gene lost 1 base and the J gene lost 3 bases, with 6 bases spanning the gap. CDR3 residues: CASSLYGYTEAFF. The CDR3 coding sequence is TGTGCCAGCAGTTTATACGGTTACACTGAAGCTTTCTTT.

This clone was counted only a few times. This chain uses TRBV7-9 with TRBJ1-4, with TRBD1 as a possible D gene (6 bases). The CDR3 extends over 14 amino acids. Germline V gives CDR1 SEHNR, CDR2 FQNEAQ (reference sequence). V shed 5 bases and J shed 12 bases, with 19 bases lying between them. The CDR3: CASSQYPENRELFF. DNA for the CDR3: TGTGCCAGCAGCCAATACCCCGAAAACAGGGAACTGTTTTTT.

The V and J genes are TRBV4-1 and TRBJ1-2; TRBD1 is a possible D gene (6 bases). Trimming stripped 0 bases from V and 7 bases from J, with 15 bases between. Germline loops: CDR1 MGHRA, CDR2 YSYEKL. The CDR3 extends over 15 amino acids. The CDR3 DNA is TGCGCCAGCAGCCAAGAAACCCCAGGGGATGCTGGCTACACCTTC. Its protein is CASSQETPGDAGYTF.

J is TRBJ2-2 and V is TRBV9, with D maybe TRBD1 (5 bases). V was cut by 4 bases and J by 1 base, with 14 bases left in between. The CDR3 is 16 amino acids. The germline CDR1 and CDR2 sequences are SGDLS and YYNGEE. DNA of the CDR3: TGTGCCAGCAGCAGCCTTGGGGCTGGGAACACCGGGGAGCTGTTTTTT. Translated: CASSSLGAGNTGELFF.

In the case of this clone: Given the absence of the conserved phenylalanine or tryptophan at the CDR3 end, a read error is likely. The DNA is left out, because the CDR3 cannot be placed on it with certainty; the CDR3 is given as TCRdb lists it. The chain employs TRBV7-9 and TRBJ1-1. The germline gives CDR1 SEHNR, CDR2 FQNEAQ (reference sequence). The CDR3 spans 10 amino acids, including both terminal residues. CDR3: CASSRGGYSG.

The V and J genes are TRBV29-1 and TRBJ1-2; TRBD1 aligns across 7 bases. This CDR3 comprises 14 residues. Germline V gene lookup returns CDR1 SQVTM and CDR2 ANQGSEA. J lost 8 bases, V lost 6 bases, and 15 bases had no gene match. CDR3 nucleotides: TGCAGCGTCCTCCCGGGGGAGAGGGGGCACGGCTACACCTTC. Protein: CSVLPGERGHGYTF.

The rearrangement links TRBV7-2 to TRBJ1-2; D perhaps matches TRBD1 (5 bases). The germline V gene encodes CDR1 SGHTA and CDR2 FQGNSA. This CDR3 region has 13 residues. The V end lost 5 bases, the J end lost 6 bases, and 13 bases lay between the germline ends. CDR3 residues: CASSPNGGNGYTF. For the CDR3, the DNA is TGTGCCAGCAGCCCTAACGGGGGTAATGGCTACACCTTC.